The clone carrying this T cell receptor beta chain was found many times. The trim removed 0 bases at V and 6 bases at J, leaving 1 base unmatched. The CDR3 contains 14 residues. The V gene's germline CDR1 is DFQATT and CDR2 SNEGSKA (reference sequence). TCRdb recomputed calls from the RT-PCR reads with MiXCR, one row per CDR3 protein. The sample contains about 680,000 distinct CDR3 sequences, approximately 14% of which appear only once. The chain combines TRBV20-1 with TRBJ2-2; 10 nucleotides align to TRBD1. The sequence came from a female donor in good health, serving as a healthy control. The sequencing sample was made of memory CD4+ T cells from blood. The CDR3 DNA sequence: TGCAGTGCTAGAGATGGGACAGGGGCCGGGGAGCTGTTTTTT. Its protein is CSARDGTGAGELFF.